This is a list of T cell receptor beta chains from one sample in a study of T cell repertoires in cytomegalovirus infection. Their specific antigens are unknown. TCRdb redid the calling of the reads with MiXCR, one entry per CDR3 protein. Here the sample spans about 890,000 distinct CDR3 sequences, approximately 32% being singletons. Material: cultured CD8+ T cells from PBMCs, obtained from culture after CMV antigen stimulation. The receptors were sampled from a human donor in good health (CMV status not recorded). Some clones in this sample may be carry-over from other donors' samples. Both conserved end residues are part of each CDR3. A D gene is named only where the DNA matches it firmly. Clone size is stated in some rows and not others, as once, few, many or a class when expanded.

clone_size: -
j_call: TRBJ1-5
v_call: TRBV6-5
d_call: -
cdr3_aa: CASSYGPFNQPQHF
cdr3_nt: TGTGCCAGCAGTTACGGGCCATTCAATCAGCCCCAGCATTTT

clone_size: -
j_call: TRBJ2-4
v_call: TRBV25-1
d_call: TRBD1
cdr3_aa: CASSSQTGGYLAKNIQYF
cdr3_nt: TGTGCCAGCAGTTCCCAGACAGGGGGATATCTAGCCAAAAACATTCAGTACTTC

clone_size: few
j_call: TRBJ2-7
v_call: TRBV6-2/TRBV6-3
d_call: -
cdr3_aa: CASSYGYLYEQYF
cdr3_nt: TGTGCCAGCAGTTACGGCTACCTCTACGAGCAGTACTTC

clone_size: few
j_call: TRBJ2-3
v_call: TRBV12-3/TRBV12-4
d_call: -
cdr3_aa: CASSSLVGGTDTQYF
cdr3_nt: TGTGCCAGCAGTTCCTTAGTGGGGGGCACAGATACGCAGTATTTT

clone_size: -
j_call: TRBJ2-1
v_call: TRBV4-1
d_call: -
cdr3_aa: CASSQDSGPSYNEQFF
cdr3_nt: TGCGCCAGCAGCCAAGACTCGGGGCCCTCCTACAATGAGCAGTTCTTC

clone_size: -
j_call: TRBJ1-1
v_call: TRBV11-2
d_call: TRBD1
cdr3_aa: CASSLGEPGQGTNTEAFF
cdr3_nt: TGTGCCAGCAGCTTAGGGGAACCGGGACAGGGAACGAACACTGAAGCTTTCTTT

clone_size: few
j_call: TRBJ1-1
v_call: TRBV19
d_call: -
cdr3_aa: CASSIGTSYTEAFF
cdr3_nt: TGTGCCAGTAGTATCGGGACTTCATACACTGAAGCTTTCTTT

clone_size: -
j_call: TRBJ2-3
v_call: TRBV2
d_call: TRBD2
cdr3_aa: CASSVLASGRTRADTQYF
cdr3_nt: TGTGCCAGCAGTGTATTAGCTAGCGGGCGGACTAGGGCAGATACGCAGTATTTT

clone_size: -
j_call: TRBJ1-2
v_call: TRBV6-6
d_call: TRBD1
cdr3_aa: CASIRTGRHGYTF
cdr3_nt: TGTGCCAGCATCCGGACAGGGAGGCATGGCTACACCTTC

clone_size: many
j_call: TRBJ2-3
v_call: TRBV7-6
d_call: TRBD1
cdr3_aa: CASSLDRGTTDTQYF
cdr3_nt: TGTGCCAGCAGCTTAGACAGGGGGACTACAGATACGCAGTATTTT

clone_size: -
j_call: TRBJ2-1
v_call: TRBV7-6
d_call: -
cdr3_aa: CASSSLVVGALDEQFF
cdr3_nt: TGTGCCAGCAGCTCCCTGGTAGTGGGGGCTTTAGATGAGCAGTTCTTC

clone_size: -
j_call: TRBJ2-7
v_call: TRBV9
d_call: TRBD2
cdr3_aa: CASSVGGGDYEQYF
cdr3_nt: TGTGCCAGCAGCGTAGGGGGGGGTGACTACGAGCAGTACTTC

clone_size: -
j_call: TRBJ1-1
v_call: TRBV12-5
d_call: -
cdr3_aa: CASGLHRGLDTEAFF
cdr3_nt: TGTGCTAGTGGTCTCCATCGAGGATTGGACACTGAAGCTTTCTTT

clone_size: -
j_call: TRBJ1-2
v_call: TRBV28
d_call: -
cdr3_aa: CASSPGTYGYTF
cdr3_nt: TGTGCCAGCAGCCCTGGCACCTATGGCTACACCTTC

clone_size: few
j_call: TRBJ2-1
v_call: TRBV6-1
d_call: TRBD1
cdr3_aa: CASSGTGWGFF
cdr3_nt: TGTGCCAGCAGTGGGACAGGCTGGGGGTTCTTC

clone_size: few
j_call: TRBJ2-1
v_call: TRBV19
d_call: -
cdr3_aa: CASSMTPSEYNEQFF
cdr3_nt: TGTGCCAGTAGTATGACCCCCAGCGAGTACAATGAGCAGTTCTTC

clone_size: once
j_call: TRBJ2-2
v_call: TRBV27
d_call: TRBD2
cdr3_aa: CASSSLAGGPNTGELFF
cdr3_nt: TGTGCCAGCAGTTCACTAGCGGGGGGTCCGAACACCGGGGAGCTGTTTTTT

clone_size: many
j_call: TRBJ2-7
v_call: TRBV7-6
d_call: TRBD1
cdr3_aa: CASSSPGQEGDEQYF
cdr3_nt: TGTGCCAGCAGCTCACCGGGACAGGAAGGGGACGAGCAGTACTTC

clone_size: few
j_call: TRBJ2-3
v_call: TRBV28
d_call: -
cdr3_aa: CASSFLTELGDTDTQYF
cdr3_nt: TGTGCCAGCAGTTTTTTGACAGAGCTAGGGGACACAGATACGCAGTATTTT

clone_size: many
j_call: TRBJ2-3
v_call: TRBV7-2
d_call: -
cdr3_aa: CASSYSGVGTDTQYF
cdr3_nt: TGTGCCAGCAGCTACTCTGGCGTAGGCACAGATACGCAGTATTTT

clone_size: -
j_call: TRBJ1-1
v_call: TRBV12-3/TRBV12-4
d_call: -
cdr3_aa: CASSPAGIPEAFF
cdr3_nt: TGTGCCAGCAGTCCCGCGGGGATTCCTGAAGCTTTCTTT

clone_size: once
j_call: TRBJ2-1
v_call: TRBV20-1
d_call: -
cdr3_aa: CSTQGGSSYNEQFF
cdr3_nt: TGCAGTACCCAAGGTGGGAGCTCCTACAATGAGCAGTTCTTC